This entry describes one TCR beta chain. Individuals aged 18 to 89 years were recruited from around 22 US areas. These data belong to a study of blood T cell repertoires in COVID-19. Study-level information: The samples span acute and convalescent COVID-19 from the United States, Italy and Spain.

V was pared by 4 bases and J by 4 bases, with 5 bases of the junction left unmatched. Germline V gene data show CDR1 as KGHDR and CDR2 as SFDVKD. This CDR3 has 16 amino acids. Profiling relied on immunoSEQ multiplex PCR, and the TCRdb table lists in-frame clones only, not all of them. In the table there are about 310,000 clones, 89% of which are singletons. The rearrangement joins TRBV24-1 to TRBJ2-2, with 10 bases identical to TRBD1. The receptor comes from a woman aged 25 to 39 who had recovered from COVID-19. Sequencing was done on a sample of PBMCs or T cells enriched from blood (not recorded which). CDR3 in DNA: TGTGCCACCAGTGACCGGGACAGGGGATTCACCGGGGAGCTGTTTTTT. Amino acid sequence: CATSDRDRGFTGELFF.